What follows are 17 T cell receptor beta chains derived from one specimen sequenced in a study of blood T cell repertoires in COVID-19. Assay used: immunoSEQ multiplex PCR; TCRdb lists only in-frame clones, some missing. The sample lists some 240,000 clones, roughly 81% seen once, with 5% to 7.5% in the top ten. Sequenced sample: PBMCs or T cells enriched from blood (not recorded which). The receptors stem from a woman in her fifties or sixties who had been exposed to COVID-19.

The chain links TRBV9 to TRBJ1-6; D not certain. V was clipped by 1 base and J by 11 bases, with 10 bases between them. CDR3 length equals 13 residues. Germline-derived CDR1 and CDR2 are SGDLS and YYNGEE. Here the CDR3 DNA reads TGTGCCAGCAGCGTATATGACAAAACACCCCTCCACTTT. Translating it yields CASSVYDKTPLHF.

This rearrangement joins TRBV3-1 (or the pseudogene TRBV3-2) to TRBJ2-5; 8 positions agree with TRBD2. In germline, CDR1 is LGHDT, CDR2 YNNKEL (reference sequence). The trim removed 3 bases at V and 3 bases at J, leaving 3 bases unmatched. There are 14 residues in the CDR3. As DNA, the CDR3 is TGTGCCAGCAGCCACATAGCGGGGAAAGAGACCCAGTACTTC. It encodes CASSHIAGKETQYF.

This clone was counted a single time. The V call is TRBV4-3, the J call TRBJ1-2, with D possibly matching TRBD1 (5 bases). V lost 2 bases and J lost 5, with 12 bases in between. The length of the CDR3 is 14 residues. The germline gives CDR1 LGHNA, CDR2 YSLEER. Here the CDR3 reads CASSQLWGLYGYTF. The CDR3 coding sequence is TGCGCCAGCAGCCAACTGTGGGGACTATATGGCTACACCTTC.

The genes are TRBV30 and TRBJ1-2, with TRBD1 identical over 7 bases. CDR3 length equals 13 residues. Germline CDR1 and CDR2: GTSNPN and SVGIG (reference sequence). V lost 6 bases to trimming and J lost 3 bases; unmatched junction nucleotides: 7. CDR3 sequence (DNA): TGTGCCTGTATCAACAGGGGTGACTATGGCTACACCTTC. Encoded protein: CACINRGDYGYTF.

The CDR3 protein is CASSLVGGMNTEAFF. As DNA, the CDR3 is TGTGCCAGCAGCTTAGTCGGGGGGATGAACACTGAAGCTTTCTTT. The V call is TRBV7-8, the J call TRBJ1-1; possibly TRBD1 for D (5 bases). CDR1 is SGHVS, CDR2 FQNEAQ, per germline. Trimming removed 1 base at V and 0 bases at J, with 9 bases between. This CDR3 contains 15 residues.

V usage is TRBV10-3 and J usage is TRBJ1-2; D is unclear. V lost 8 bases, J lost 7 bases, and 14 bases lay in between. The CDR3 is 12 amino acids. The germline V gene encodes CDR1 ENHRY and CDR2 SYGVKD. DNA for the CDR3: TGTGCCATCGAGGAGGGATTCGGTGGCTACACCTTC. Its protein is CAIEEGFGGYTF.

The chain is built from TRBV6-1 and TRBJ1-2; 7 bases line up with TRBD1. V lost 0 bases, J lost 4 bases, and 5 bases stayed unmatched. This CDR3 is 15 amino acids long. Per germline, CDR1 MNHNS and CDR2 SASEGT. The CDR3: CASSEARDSIYGYTF. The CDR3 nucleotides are TGTGCCAGCAGTGAAGCGCGGGACAGCATCTATGGCTACACCTTC.

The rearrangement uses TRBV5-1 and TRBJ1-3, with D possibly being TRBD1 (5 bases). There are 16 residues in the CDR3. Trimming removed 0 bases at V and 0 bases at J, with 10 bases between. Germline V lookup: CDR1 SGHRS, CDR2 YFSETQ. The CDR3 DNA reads TGCGCCAGCAGCTTGGTTAACACAGGCTCTGGAAACACCATATATTTT. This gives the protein CASSLVNTGSGNTIYF.

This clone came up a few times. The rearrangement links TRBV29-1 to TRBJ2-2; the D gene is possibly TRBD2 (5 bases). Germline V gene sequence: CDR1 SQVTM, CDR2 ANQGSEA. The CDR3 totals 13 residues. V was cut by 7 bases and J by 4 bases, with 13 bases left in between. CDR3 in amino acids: CSGLSVGTGELFF. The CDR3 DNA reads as TGCAGCGGACTAAGCGTGGGCACCGGGGAGCTGTTTTTT.

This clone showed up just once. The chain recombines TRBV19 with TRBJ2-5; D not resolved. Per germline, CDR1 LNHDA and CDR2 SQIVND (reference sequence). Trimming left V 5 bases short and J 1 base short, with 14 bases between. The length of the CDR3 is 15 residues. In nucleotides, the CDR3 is TGTGCCAGTAGTCTCGGAGAAAACCTCCAAGAGACCCAGTACTTC. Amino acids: CASSLGENLQETQYF.

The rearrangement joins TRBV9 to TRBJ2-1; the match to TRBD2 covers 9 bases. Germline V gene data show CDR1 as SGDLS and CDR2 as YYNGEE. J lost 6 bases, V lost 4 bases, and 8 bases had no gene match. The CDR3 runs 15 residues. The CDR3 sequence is CASSPGTSRGNEQFF. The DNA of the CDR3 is TGTGCCAGCAGCCCAGGGACTAGCCGAGGCAATGAGCAGTTCTTC.

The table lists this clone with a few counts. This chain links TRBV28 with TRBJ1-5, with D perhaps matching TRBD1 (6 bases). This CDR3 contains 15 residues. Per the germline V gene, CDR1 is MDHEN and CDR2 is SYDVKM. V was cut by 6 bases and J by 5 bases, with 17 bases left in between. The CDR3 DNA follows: TGTGCCAGCAGACCCAACACAGGGTCGCATCAGCCCCAGCATTTT. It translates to CASRPNTGSHQPQHF.

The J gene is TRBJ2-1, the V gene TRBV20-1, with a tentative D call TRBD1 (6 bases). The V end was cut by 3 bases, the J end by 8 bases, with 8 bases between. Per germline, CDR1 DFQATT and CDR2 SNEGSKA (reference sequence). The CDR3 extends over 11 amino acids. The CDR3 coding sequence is TGCAGTGCTAGCAGGGGCTATGAGCAGTTCTTC. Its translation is CSASRGYEQFF.

The DNA of the CDR3 is TGCGCCAGCAGCACCGGGACTAGCGGATCCTACGAGCAGTACTTC. Translating it yields CASSTGTSGSYEQYF. The chain combines TRBV5-1 with TRBJ2-7, with 11 bases aligning to TRBD2. CDR3 length equals 15 residues. CDR1 is SGHRS, CDR2 YFSETQ, per germline. Unmatched junction bases numbered 4, after V lost 4 bases and J lost 1 base.

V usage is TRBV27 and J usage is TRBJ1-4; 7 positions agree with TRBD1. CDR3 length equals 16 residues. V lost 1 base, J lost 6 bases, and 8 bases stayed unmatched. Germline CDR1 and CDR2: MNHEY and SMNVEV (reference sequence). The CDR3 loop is CASSLFQGTVHEKLFF. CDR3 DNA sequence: TGTGCCAGCAGTTTATTCCAAGGGACAGTGCATGAAAAACTGTTTTTT. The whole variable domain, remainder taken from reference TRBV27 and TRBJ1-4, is EAQVTQNPRYLITVTGKKLTVTCSQNMNHEYMSWYRQDPGLGLRQIYYSMNVEVTDKGDVPEGYKVSRKEKRNFPLILESPSPNQTSLYFCASSLFQGTVHEKLFFGSGTQLSVL.

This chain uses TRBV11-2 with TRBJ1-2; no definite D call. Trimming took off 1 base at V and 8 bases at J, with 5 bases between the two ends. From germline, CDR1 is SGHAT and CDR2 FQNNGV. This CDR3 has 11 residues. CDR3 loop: CASSLGEGYTF. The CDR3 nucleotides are TGTGCCAGCAGCTTAGGAGAAGGCTACACCTTC.

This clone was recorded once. CDR3 coding DNA: TGTGCCAGCAGTTCCGGAGCGAACTATGGCTACACCTTC. As protein: CASSSGANYGYTF. V gene TRBV12-3 or TRBV12-4 combines with J gene TRBJ1-2; unclear D gene. Trimming cost V 4 bases and J 2 bases, with 8 bases left between them. The CDR3 length is 13 residues.